The 11 T cell receptor beta chains below come from one sample, sequenced in a study of long-term antiretroviral therapy in people with HIV. Version v3.0 of the immunoSEQ assay ran at survey level. Here immunoSEQ multiplex PCR was the method, and the copy in TCRdb shows in-frame clones only, minus some. Here the sample spans 17,000 or so clones, about 84% being singletons. This sample comprised unsorted PBMCs, obtained 0.1 years before starting antiretroviral therapy. These receptors were collected from a man aged 18-30 years with HIV.

J is TRBJ2-7 and V is TRBV28; possibly TRBD1 for D (6 bases). The CDR3 has 14 amino acids. Germline CDR1 reads MDHEN; CDR2 reads SYDVKM. Between the trimmed V and J ends, which lost 3 bases and 0 bases, there was a span of 9 bases. This CDR3 is CASSFQGPSYEQYF. DNA for the CDR3: TGTGCCAGCAGTTTCCAGGGGCCCTCCTACGAGCAGTACTTC.

This chain uses TRBV19 with TRBJ1-1, with a tentative D call TRBD1 (5 bases). Trimming pared 3 bases from V and 5 bases from J, leaving 13 bases between. The V gene's germline CDR1 is LNHDA and CDR2 SQIVND (reference sequence). This CDR3 is built from 14 residues. The CDR3 coding sequence is TGTGCCAGTAGTATGGGGGACGGCTGGACTGAAGCTTTCTTT. Protein product: CASSMGDGWTEAFF.

The chain employs TRBV27 and TRBJ2-1, with 10 bases that match TRBD2. The CDR3 has 15 residues. The germline gives CDR1 MNHEY, CDR2 SMNVEV (reference sequence). The trim removed 6 bases at V and 6 bases at J, leaving 8 bases unmatched. CDR3 coding DNA: TGTGCCAGCAGACCCCTGGGACTAGCGACCAATGAGCAGTTCTTC. The encoded protein is CASRPLGLATNEQFF.

The chain uses TRBV6-6 and TRBJ2-7; 9 bases match TRBD2. Germline V gene sequence: CDR1 MNHNY, CDR2 SVGAGI (reference sequence). This CDR3 has 16 residues. Trimming at V came to 2 bases and at J to 2 bases, leaving 7 bases not matched to a gene. CDR3 in amino acids: CASSYRRLADTYEQYF. The CDR3 bases are TGTGCCAGCAGTTACCGGCGACTAGCGGATACCTACGAGCAGTACTTC.

The rearrangement uses TRBV19 and TRBJ2-6; 8 bases match TRBD1. This CDR3 is 16 amino acids long. The junction had 3 bases not matched to a gene; V was cut back by 5 bases and J by 0 bases. Germline loops: CDR1 LNHDA, CDR2 SQIVND (reference sequence). CDR3 nucleotides: TGTGCCAGTAGTCCGGGACAGGCCTCTGGGGCCAACGTCCTGACTTTC. As protein: CASSPGQASGANVLTF. The full variable domain, with the rest looked up from reference TRBV19 and TRBJ2-6, is DGGITQSPKYLFRKEGQNVTLSCEQNLNHDAMYWYRQDPGQGLRLIYYSQIVNDFQKGDIAEGYSVSREKKESFPLTVTSAQKNPTAFYLCASSPGQASGANVLTFGAGSRLTVL.

V and J are TRBV7-9 and TRBJ2-1, with 9 bases that match TRBD2. J lost 10 bases, V lost 1 base, and 8 bases had no gene match. This CDR3 region has 15 residues. Germline V gene data show CDR1 as SEHNR and CDR2 as FQNEAQ (reference sequence). The CDR3 spells CASSLDPGLALEQFF. The CDR3 DNA sequence: TGTGCCAGCAGCTTAGACCCCGGACTAGCGCTCGAGCAGTTCTTC.

V usage is TRBV9 and J usage is TRBJ2-3, with a possible D match to TRBD2 (5 bases). V lost 3 bases and J lost 2, with 10 bases in between. CDR1 SGDLS and CDR2 YYNGEE come from the germline V gene. The CDR3 is 14 residues long. CDR3 in DNA: TGTGCCAGCAGCGACGGACTCCTCACAGATACGCAGTATTTT. It yields the protein CASSDGLLTDTQYF.

This clone showed up just a few times. The rearrangement joins TRBV6-4 to TRBJ2-1; possibly TRBD1 or TRBD2 for D (5 bases each). Trimming took 2 bases from V and 9 from J, leaving 20 bases between them. CDR3 length: 16 residues. Per germline, CDR1 MRHNA and CDR2 SNTAGT. In nucleotides, the CDR3 is TGTGCCAGCAGTGACCCTCCCGGGACCGGGCTGGCTGAGCAGTTCTTC. Protein product: CASSDPPGTGLAEQFF.

The rearrangement uses TRBV4-1 and TRBJ1-5, with no clear D. The V and J ends lost 3 bases and 0 bases respectively, with 15 bases between them. The CDR3 contains 17 residues. Germline assignment: CDR1 MGHRA and CDR2 YSYEKL. The CDR3 DNA reads TGCGCCAGCAGCCAGGCCCATGAGGAGCTTAGCAATCAGCCCCAGCATTTT. This gives the protein CASSQAHEELSNQPQHF.

The gene calls are TRBV27 and TRBJ2-7; 7 nucleotides line up with TRBD1. This CDR3 region has 12 residues. V lost 8 bases to trimming and J lost 6 bases; unmatched junction nucleotides: 7. From germline, CDR1 is MNHEY and CDR2 SMNVEV (reference sequence). CDR3 bases: TGTGCCAGCTGGACAGGACTGAGCGAGCAGTACTTC. Translated, it gives CASWTGLSEQYF.

V usage is TRBV4-2 and J usage is TRBJ2-7, with D perhaps given as TRBD1 or TRBD2 (5 bases each). The CDR3 sequence is 14 residues long. CDR1 and CDR2 (germline): LGHNA, YNFKEQ. Trimming shortened V by 5 bases and J by 4 bases, and 15 bases separated the two germline ends. CDR3 protein: CASSLVGDEYEQYF. In DNA, the CDR3 is TGTGCCAGCAGCTTGGTTGGGGACGAATACGAGCAGTACTTC.